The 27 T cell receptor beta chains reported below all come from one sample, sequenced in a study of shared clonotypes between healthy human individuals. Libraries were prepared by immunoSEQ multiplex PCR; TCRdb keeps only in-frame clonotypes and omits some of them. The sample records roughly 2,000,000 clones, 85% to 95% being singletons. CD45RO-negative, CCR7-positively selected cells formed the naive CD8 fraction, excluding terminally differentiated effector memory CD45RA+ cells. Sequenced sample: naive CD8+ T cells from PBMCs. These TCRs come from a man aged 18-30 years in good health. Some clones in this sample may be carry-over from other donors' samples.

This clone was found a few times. CDR3 DNA: TGTGCCAGTAGCAGCTCTTCGGCTTTCTTT. Amino acid sequence: CASSSSSAFF. J is TRBJ1-1 and V is TRBV19; D call uncertain. The V end lost 6 bases, the J end lost 11 bases, and 10 bases lay between the germline ends. Per the germline V gene, CDR1 is LNHDA and CDR2 is SQIVND (reference sequence). The CDR3 covers 10 residues.

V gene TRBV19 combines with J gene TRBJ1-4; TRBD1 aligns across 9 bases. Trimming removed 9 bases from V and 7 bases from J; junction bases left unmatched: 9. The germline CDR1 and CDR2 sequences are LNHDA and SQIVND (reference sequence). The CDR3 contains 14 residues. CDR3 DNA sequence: TGTGCCAGCGCCGGGACAGGGTTGTTTGAAAAACTGTTTTTT. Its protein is CASAGTGLFEKLFF.

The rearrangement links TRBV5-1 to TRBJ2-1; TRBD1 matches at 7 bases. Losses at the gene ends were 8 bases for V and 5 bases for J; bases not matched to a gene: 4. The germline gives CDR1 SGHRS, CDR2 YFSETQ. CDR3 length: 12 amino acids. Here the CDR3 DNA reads TGCGCCAGTCGACAGGGAAACAATGAGCAGTTCTTC. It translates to CASRQGNNEQFF.

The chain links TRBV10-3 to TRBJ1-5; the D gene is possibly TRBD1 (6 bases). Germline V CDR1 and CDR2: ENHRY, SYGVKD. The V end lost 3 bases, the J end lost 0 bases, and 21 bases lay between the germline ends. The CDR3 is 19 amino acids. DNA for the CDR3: TGTGCCATCAGTGAAGCTGGGGGCTTTTTTTCCCATAGCAATCAGCCCCAGCATTTT. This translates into CAISEAGGFFSHSNQPQHF.

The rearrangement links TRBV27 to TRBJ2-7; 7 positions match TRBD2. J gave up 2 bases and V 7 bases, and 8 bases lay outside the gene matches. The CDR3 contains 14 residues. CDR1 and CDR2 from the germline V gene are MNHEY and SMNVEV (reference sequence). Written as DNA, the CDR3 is TGTGCCAGCAAAAGGGGACTATCGGCCTACGAGCAGTACTTC. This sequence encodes CASKRGLSAYEQYF.

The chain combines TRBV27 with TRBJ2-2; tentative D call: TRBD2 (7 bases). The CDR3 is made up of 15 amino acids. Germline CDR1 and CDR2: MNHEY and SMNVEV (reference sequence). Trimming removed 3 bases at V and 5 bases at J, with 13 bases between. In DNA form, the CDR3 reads TGTGCCAGCAGTTTCCGGGGGGCGATAACCGGGGAGCTGTTTTTT. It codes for CASSFRGAITGELFF.

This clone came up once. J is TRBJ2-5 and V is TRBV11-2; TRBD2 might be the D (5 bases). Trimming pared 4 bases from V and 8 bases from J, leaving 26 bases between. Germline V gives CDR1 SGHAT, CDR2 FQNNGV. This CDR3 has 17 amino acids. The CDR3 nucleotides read TGTGCCAGCAGCTCGCCTGCAAGGGAGACCCTCGAGAGAACCCAGTACTTC. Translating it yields CASSSPARETLERTQYF. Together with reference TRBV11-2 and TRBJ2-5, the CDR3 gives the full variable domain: EAGVAQSPRYKIIEKRQSVAFWCNPISGHATLYWYQQILGQGPKLLIQFQNNGVVDDSQLPKDRFSAERLKGVDSTLKIQPAKLEDSAVYLCASSSPARETLERTQYFGPGTRLLVL.

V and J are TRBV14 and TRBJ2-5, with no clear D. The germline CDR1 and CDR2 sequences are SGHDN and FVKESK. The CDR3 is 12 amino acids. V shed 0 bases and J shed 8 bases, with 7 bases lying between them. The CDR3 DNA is TGTGCCAGCAGCCAAGACCCCGTCACCCAGTACTTC. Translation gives CASSQDPVTQYF.

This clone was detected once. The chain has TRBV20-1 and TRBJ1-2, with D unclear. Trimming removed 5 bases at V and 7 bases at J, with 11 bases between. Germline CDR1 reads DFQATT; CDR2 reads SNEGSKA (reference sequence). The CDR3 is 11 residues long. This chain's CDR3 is CSALVKGGYTF. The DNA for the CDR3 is TGCAGTGCTCTGGTGAAGGGTGGCTACACCTTC.

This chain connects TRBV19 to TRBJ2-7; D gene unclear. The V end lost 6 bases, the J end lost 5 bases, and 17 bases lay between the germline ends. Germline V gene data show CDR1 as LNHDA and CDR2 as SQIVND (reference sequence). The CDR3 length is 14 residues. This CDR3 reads CASSQILSANEQYF. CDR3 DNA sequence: TGTGCCAGTAGCCAGATCCTATCTGCGAACGAGCAGTACTTC.

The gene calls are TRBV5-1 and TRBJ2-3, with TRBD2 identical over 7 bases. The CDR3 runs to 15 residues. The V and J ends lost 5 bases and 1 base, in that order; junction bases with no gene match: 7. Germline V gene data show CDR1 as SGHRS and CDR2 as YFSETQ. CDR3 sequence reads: CASSFGEGGTDTQYF. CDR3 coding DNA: TGCGCCAGCAGTTTCGGGGAGGGCGGCACAGATACGCAGTATTTT.

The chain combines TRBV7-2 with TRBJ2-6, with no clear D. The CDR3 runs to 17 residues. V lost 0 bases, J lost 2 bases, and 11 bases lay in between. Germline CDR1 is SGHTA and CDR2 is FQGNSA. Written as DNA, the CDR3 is TGTGCCAGCAGCTTAGCACAGCCCCTCCCTGGGGCCAACGTCCTGACTTTC. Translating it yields CASSLAQPLPGANVLTF.

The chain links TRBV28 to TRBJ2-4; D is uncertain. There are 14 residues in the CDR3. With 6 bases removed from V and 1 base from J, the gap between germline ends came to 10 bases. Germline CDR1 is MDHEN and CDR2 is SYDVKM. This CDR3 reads CASSRTSAKNIQYF. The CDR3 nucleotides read TGTGCCAGCAGCCGAACATCCGCCAAAAACATTCAGTACTTC.

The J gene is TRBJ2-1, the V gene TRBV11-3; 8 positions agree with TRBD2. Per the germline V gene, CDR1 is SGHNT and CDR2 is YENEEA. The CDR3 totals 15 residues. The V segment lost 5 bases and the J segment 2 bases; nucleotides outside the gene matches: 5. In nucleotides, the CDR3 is TGTGCCAGCAGCACGAGCGGGAGTCCCTACAATGAGCAGTTCTTC. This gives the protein CASSTSGSPYNEQFF.

The CDR3 nucleotides are TGCGCCAGCAGTGTCACAGGGGCCAGCGAGCAGTACTTC. Translation gives CASSVTGASEQYF. This sequence joins TRBV10-1 and TRBJ2-7, with 7 nucleotides matching TRBD1. The J segment lost 6 bases and the V segment lost 4 bases, leaving 6 bases of the junction unmatched. The CDR3 has 13 residues. From germline, CDR1 is WNHNN and CDR2 SYGVQD (reference sequence).

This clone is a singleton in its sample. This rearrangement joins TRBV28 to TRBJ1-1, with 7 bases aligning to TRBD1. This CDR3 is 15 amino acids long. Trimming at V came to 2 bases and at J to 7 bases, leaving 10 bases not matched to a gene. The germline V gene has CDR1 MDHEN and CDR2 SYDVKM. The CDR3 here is CASSLLTEGADEAFF. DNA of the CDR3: TGTGCCAGCAGTTTACTTACGGAGGGGGCGGATGAAGCTTTCTTT. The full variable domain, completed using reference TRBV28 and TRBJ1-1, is DVKVTQSSRYLVKRTGEKVFLECVQDMDHENMFWYRQDPGLGLRLIYFSYDVKMKEKGDIPEGYSVSREKKERFSLILESASTNQTSMYLCASSLLTEGADEAFFGQGTRLTVV.

Here the CDR3 DNA reads TGTGCCAGCAGTTACCAACAGGGGCGGACCGGGGAGCTGTTTTTT. Translated, it gives CASSYQQGRTGELFF. The chain is built from TRBV6-5 and TRBJ2-2; 7 positions agree with TRBD1. CDR1 MNHEY and CDR2 SVGAGI come from the germline V gene. Trimming at V came to 2 bases and at J to 5 bases, leaving 5 bases not matched to a gene. This CDR3 is built from 15 residues.

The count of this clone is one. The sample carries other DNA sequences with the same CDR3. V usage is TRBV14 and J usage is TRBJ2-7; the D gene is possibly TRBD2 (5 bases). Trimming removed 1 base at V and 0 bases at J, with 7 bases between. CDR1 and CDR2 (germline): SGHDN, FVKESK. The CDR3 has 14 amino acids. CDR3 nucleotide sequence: TGTGCCAGCAGCCAAGCGGGGAGCTCCTACGAGCAGTACTTC. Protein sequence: CASSQAGSSYEQYF. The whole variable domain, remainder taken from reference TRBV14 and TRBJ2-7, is EAGVTQFPSHSVIEKGQTVTLRCDPISGHDNLYWYRRVMGKEIKFLLHFVKESKQDESGMPNNRFLAERTGGTYSTLKVQPAELEDSGVYFCASSQAGSSYEQYFGPGTRLTVT.

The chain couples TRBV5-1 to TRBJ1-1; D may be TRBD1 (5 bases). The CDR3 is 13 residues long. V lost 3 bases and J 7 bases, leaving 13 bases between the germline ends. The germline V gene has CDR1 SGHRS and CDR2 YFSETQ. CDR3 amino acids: CASSSGTEVEAFF. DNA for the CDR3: TGCGCCAGCAGCTCAGGGACGGAAGTTGAAGCTTTCTTT.

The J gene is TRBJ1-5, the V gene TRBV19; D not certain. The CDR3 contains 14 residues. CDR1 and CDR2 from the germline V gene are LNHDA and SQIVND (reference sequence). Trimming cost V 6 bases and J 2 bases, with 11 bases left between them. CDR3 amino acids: CASSISRGNQPQHF. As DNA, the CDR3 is TGTGCCAGTAGCATCAGCCGGGGCAATCAGCCCCAGCATTTT.

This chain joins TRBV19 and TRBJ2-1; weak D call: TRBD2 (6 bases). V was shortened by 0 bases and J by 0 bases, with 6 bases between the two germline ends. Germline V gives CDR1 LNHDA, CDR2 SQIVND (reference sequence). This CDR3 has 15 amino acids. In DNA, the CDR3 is TGTGCCAGTAGTATAGAGGGGGGCTCCTACAATGAGCAGTTCTTC. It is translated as CASSIEGGSYNEQFF.

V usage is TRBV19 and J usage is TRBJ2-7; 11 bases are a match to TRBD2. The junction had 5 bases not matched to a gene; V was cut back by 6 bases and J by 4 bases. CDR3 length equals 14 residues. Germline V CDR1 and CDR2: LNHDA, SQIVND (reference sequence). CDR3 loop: CASRGLAALYEQYF. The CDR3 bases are TGTGCCAGTAGGGGACTAGCGGCCTTGTACGAGCAGTACTTC.

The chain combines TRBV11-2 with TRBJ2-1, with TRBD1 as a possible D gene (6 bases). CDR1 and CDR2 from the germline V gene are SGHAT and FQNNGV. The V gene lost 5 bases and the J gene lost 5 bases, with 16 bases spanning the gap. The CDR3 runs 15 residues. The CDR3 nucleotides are TGTGCCAGCAGCCTACCGGGACAAATTAACAATGAGCAGTTCTTC. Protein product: CASSLPGQINNEQFF. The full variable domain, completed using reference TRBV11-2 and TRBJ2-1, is EAGVAQSPRYKIIEKRQSVAFWCNPISGHATLYWYQQILGQGPKLLIQFQNNGVVDDSQLPKDRFSAERLKGVDSTLKIQPAKLEDSAVYLCASSLPGQINNEQFFGPGTRLTVL.

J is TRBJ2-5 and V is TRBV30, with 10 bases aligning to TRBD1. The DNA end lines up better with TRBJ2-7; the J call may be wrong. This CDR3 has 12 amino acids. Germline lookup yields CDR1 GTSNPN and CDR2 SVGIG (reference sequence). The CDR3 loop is CAWDRGPYEQYF. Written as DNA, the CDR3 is TGTGCCTGGGACAGGGGGCCTTACGAGCAGTACTTC.

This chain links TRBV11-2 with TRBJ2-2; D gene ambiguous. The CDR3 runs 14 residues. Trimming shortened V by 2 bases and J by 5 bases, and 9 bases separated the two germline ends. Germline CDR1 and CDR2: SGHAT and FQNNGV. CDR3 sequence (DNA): TGTGCCAGCAGCTTATTACTGGAAACCGGGGAGCTGTTTTTT. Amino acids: CASSLLLETGELFF.

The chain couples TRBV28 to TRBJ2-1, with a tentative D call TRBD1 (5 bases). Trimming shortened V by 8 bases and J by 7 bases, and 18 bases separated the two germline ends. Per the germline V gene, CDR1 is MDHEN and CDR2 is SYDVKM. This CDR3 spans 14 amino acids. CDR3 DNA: TGTGCCAGCGGGGCAGGGTGGTTTAGTAATGAGCAGTTCTTC. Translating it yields CASGAGWFSNEQFF.

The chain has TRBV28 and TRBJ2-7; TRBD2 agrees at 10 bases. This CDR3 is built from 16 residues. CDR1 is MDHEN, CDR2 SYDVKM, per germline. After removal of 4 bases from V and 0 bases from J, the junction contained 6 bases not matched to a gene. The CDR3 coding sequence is TGTGCCAGCAGTTCACCACTAGCGGGAAACTCCTACGAGCAGTACTTC. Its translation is CASSSPLAGNSYEQYF. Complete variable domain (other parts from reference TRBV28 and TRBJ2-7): DVKVTQSSRYLVKRTGEKVFLECVQDMDHENMFWYRQDPGLGLRLIYFSYDVKMKEKGDIPEGYSVSREKKERFSLILESASTNQTSMYLCASSSPLAGNSYEQYFGPGTRLTVT.